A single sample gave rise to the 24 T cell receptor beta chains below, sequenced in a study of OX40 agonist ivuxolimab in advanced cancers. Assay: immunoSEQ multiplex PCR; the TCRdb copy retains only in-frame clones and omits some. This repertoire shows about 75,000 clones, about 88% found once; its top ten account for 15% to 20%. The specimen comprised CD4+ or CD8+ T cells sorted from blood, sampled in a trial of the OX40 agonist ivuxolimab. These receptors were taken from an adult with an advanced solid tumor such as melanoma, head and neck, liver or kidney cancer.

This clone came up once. The CDR3: CASSPRDPGRTDTQYF. The CDR3 nucleotides read TGTGCCAGTAGTCCACGGGACCCGGGGAGGACAGATACGCAGTATTTT. J is TRBJ2-3 and V is TRBV19; D possibly corresponds to TRBD2 (6 bases). V gave up 5 bases and J gave up 3 bases, with 18 bases separating them. The CDR3 totals 16 residues. Germline CDR1 LNHDA, CDR2 SQIVND (reference sequence). The full variable domain, in which reference TRBV19 and TRBJ2-3 provide the parts outside the CDR3, is DGGITQSPKYLFRKEGQNVTLSCEQNLNHDAMYWYRQDPGQGLRLIYYSQIVNDFQKGDIAEGYSVSREKKESFPLTVTSAQKNPTAFYLCASSPRDPGRTDTQYFGPGTRLTVL.

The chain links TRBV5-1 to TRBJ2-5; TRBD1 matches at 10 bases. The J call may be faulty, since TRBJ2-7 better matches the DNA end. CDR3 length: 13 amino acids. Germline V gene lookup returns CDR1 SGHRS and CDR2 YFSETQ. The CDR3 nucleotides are TGCGCCAGCAGGAGACAGGGGGCTGGCGAGCAGTACTTC. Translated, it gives CASRRQGAGEQYF.

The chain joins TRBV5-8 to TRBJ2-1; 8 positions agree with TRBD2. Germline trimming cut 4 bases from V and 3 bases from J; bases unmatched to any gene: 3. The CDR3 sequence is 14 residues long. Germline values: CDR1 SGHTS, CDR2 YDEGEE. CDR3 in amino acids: CASSQSGSYNEQFF. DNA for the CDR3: TGTGCCAGCAGCCAAAGCGGGAGCTACAATGAGCAGTTCTTC.

This CDR3 reads CASSARDTVGKKLFF. The CDR3, as DNA: TGTGCCAGCAGCGCAAGGGATACCGTCGGAAAAAAACTGTTTTTT. The gene calls are TRBV7-9 and TRBJ1-4; D not certain. The CDR3 is made up of 15 amino acids. V lost 5 bases, J lost 9 bases, and 19 bases lay in between. The germline V gene has CDR1 SEHNR and CDR2 FQNEAQ (reference sequence).

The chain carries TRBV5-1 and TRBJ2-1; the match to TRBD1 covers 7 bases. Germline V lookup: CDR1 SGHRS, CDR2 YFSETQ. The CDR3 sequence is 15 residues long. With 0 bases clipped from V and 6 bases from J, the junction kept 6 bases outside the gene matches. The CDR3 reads CASSLGVTGFNEQFF. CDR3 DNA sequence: TGCGCCAGCAGCTTGGGGGTGACAGGGTTCAATGAGCAGTTCTTC. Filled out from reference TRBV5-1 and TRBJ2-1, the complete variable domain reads KAGVTQTPRYLIKTRGQQVTLSCSPISGHRSVSWYQQTPGQGLQFLFEYFSETQRNKGNFPGRFSGRQFSNSRSEMNVSTLELGDSALYLCASSLGVTGFNEQFFGPGTRLTVL.

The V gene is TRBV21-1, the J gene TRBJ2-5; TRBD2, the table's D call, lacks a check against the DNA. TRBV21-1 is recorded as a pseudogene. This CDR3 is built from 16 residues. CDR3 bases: TGTGCCAGCAACCGCGGACTAGCGGGAGGAAGGGAGACCCAGTACTTC. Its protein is CASNRGLAGGRETQYF.

The CDR3 here is CAISRRDRDYEQYF. In DNA, the CDR3 is TGTGCCATCAGCCGCCGGGACAGGGACTACGAGCAGTACTTC. This chain joins TRBV10-3 and TRBJ2-7, with TRBD1 matching 9 bases. CDR3 size: 14 residues. Germline V gives CDR1 ENHRY, CDR2 SYGVKD. The V and J ends lost 6 bases and 3 bases, in that order; junction bases with no gene match: 6.

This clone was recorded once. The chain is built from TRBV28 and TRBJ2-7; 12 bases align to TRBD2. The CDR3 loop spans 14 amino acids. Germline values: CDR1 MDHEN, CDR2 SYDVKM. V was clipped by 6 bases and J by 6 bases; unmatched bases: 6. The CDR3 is CASRSRTSGTEQYF. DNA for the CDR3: TGTGCCAGCAGGTCTCGGACTAGCGGGACCGAGCAGTACTTC.

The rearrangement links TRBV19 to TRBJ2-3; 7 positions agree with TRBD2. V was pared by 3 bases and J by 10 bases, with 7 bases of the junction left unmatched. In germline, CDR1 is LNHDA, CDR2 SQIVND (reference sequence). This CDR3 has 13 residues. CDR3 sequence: CASSMGSGGAQYF. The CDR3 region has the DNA TGTGCCAGTAGTATGGGGTCTGGGGGGGCGCAGTATTTT.

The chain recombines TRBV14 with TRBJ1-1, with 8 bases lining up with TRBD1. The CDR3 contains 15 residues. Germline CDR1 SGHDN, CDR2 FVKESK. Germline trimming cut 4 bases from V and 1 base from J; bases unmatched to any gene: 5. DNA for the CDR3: TGTGCCAGCAGCCCAGGGGGCGGTGCGAACACTGAAGCTTTCTTT. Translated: CASSPGGGANTEAFF.

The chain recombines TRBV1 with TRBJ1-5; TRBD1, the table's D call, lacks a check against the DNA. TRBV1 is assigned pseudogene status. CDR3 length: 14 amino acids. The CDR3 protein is CTSSRQGNNQPQHF. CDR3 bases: TGCACCAGCAGCCGCCAGGGTAACAATCAGCCCCAGCATTTT.

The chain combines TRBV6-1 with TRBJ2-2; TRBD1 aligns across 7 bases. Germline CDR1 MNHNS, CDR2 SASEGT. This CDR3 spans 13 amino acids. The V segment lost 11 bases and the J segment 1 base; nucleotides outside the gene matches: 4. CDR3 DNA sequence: TGTGCCTCGTGGACAGGGAACACCGGGGAGCTGTTTTTT. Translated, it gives CASWTGNTGELFF.

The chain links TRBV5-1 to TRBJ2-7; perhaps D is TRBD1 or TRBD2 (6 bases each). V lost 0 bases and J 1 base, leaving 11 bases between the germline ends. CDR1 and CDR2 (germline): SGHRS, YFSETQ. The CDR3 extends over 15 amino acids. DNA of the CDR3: TGCGCCAGCAGCTTGGGAGGGGGACTTTCCTACGAGCAGTACTTC. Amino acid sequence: CASSLGGGLSYEQYF.

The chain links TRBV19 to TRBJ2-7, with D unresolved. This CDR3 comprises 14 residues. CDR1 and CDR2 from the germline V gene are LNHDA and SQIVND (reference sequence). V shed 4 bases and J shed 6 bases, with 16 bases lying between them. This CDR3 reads CASSKSWTDPEQYF. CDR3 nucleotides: TGTGCCAGTAGTAAGTCTTGGACCGACCCCGAGCAGTACTTC.

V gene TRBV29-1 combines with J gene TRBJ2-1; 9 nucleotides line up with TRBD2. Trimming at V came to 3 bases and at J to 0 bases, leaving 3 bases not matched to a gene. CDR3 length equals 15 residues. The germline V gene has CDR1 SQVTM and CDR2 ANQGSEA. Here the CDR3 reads CSVDGGRASYNEQFF. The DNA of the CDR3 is TGCAGCGTTGATGGCGGGAGGGCCTCCTACAATGAGCAGTTCTTC.

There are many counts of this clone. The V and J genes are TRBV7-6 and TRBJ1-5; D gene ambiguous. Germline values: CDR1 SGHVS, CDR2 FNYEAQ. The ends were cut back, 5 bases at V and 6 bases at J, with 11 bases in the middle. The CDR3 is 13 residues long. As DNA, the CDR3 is TGTGCCAGCAGCCAAGCACCGGCTCAGCCCCAGCATTTT. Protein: CASSQAPAQPQHF.

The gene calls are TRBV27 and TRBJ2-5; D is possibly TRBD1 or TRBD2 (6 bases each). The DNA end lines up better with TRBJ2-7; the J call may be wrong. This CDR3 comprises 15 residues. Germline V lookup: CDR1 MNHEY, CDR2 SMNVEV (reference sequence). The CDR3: CASRLVGGQGYEQYF. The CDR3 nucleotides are TGTGCCAGCAGACTTGTCGGGGGCCAAGGGTACGAGCAGTACTTC.

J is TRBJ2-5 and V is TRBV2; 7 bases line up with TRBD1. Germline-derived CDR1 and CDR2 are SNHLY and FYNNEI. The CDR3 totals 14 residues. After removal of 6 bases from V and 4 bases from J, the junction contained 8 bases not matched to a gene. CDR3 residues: CASRADRVRETQYF. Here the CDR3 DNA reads TGTGCCAGCAGGGCCGACAGGGTGCGAGAGACCCAGTACTTC.

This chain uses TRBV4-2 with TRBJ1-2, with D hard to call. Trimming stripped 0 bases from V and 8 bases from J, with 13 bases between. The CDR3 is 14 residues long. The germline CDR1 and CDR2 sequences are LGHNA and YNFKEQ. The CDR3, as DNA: TGTGCCAGCAGCCAAGATTTGGGGATATCGGGCTACACCTTC. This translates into CASSQDLGISGYTF.

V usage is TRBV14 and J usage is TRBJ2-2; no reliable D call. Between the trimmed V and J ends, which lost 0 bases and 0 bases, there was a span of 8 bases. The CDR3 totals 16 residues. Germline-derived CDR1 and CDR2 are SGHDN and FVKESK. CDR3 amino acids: CASSQDYPTNTGELFF. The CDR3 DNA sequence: TGTGCCAGCAGCCAAGATTACCCGACGAACACCGGGGAGCTGTTTTTT.

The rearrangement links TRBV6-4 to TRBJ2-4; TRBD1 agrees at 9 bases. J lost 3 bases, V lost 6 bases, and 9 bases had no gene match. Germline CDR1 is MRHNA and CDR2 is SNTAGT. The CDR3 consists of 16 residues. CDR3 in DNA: TGTGCCAGCAGCTCTGGGGACAGGGCCGTCAAAAACATTCAGTACTTC. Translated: CASSSGDRAVKNIQYF.

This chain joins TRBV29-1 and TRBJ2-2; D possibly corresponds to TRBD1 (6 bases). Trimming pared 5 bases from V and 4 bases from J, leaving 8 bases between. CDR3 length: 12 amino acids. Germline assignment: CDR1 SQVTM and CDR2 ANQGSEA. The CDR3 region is CSVWDTTGELFF. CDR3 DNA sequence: TGCAGCGTTTGGGACACCACCGGGGAGCTGTTTTTT.

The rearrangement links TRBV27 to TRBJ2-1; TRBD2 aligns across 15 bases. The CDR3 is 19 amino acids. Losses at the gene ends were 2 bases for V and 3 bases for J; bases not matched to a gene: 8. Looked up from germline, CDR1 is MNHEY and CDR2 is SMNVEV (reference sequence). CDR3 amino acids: CASSLVGLAGGKDYNEQFF. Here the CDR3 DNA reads TGTGCCAGCAGTTTAGTGGGACTAGCGGGAGGAAAGGACTACAATGAGCAGTTCTTC.

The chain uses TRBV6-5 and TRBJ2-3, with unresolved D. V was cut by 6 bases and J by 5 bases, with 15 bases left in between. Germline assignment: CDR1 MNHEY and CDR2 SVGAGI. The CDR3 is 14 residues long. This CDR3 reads CASSLLRVGDTQYF. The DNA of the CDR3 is TGTGCCAGCAGCCTGTTAAGGGTGGGAGATACGCAGTATTTT.